The 30 T cell receptor beta chains below all came from one sample that was sequenced in a study of control samples from healthy donors and cancer patients. Profiled with immunoSEQ multiplex PCR; TCRdb holds only in-frame clones, not every one. The data show about 130,000 clones, with almost 95% seen just once and 0.58% held by the top ten. The sample taken for sequencing was PBMCs. These receptor sequences come from a man older than 75 with head and neck cancer.

This sequence joins TRBV9 and TRBJ2-5; a possible D gene is TRBD1 (6 bases). V gave up 4 bases and J gave up 10 bases, with 17 bases separating them. Germline V gene data show CDR1 as SGDLS and CDR2 as YYNGEE. This CDR3 contains 13 residues. The CDR3 sequence: CASSPGPTGFQYF. CDR3 bases: TGTGCCAGCAGCCCCGGTCCCACAGGGTTCCAGTACTTC.

The V and J genes are TRBV12-3 or TRBV12-4 and TRBJ2-3; the D is unclear. The CDR3 is made up of 11 amino acids. Deletions cut 6 bases from V and 0 bases from J, with 1 base between. The CDR3 spells CASRSTDTQYF. CDR3 sequence (DNA): TGTGCCAGCAGGAGCACAGATACGCAGTATTTT.

V gene TRBV6-1 combines with J gene TRBJ1-6, with TRBD1 as a possible D gene (5 bases). The CDR3 is 12 amino acids. Germline assignment: CDR1 MNHNS and CDR2 SASEGT. V was pared by 2 bases and J by 11 bases, with 7 bases between. The CDR3 reads CASSERGAPLHF. Written as DNA, the CDR3 is TGTGCCAGCAGTGAACGGGGGGCACCCCTCCACTTT.

This clone was seen only once. The chain has TRBV7-6 and TRBJ1-1; no definite D call. Germline CDR1 is SGHVS and CDR2 is FNYEAQ. CDR3 length: 15 amino acids. Between the trimmed V and J ends, which lost 0 bases and 2 bases, there was a span of 10 bases. The CDR3 DNA follows: TGTGCCAGCAGCTTAGCGCAGGCGGGAAACACTGAAGCTTTCTTT. This codes for CASSLAQAGNTEAFF.

The chain links TRBV12-3 or TRBV12-4 to TRBJ2-3; D possibly corresponds to TRBD1 (5 bases). The germline V and J ends were trimmed by 6 bases and 11 bases, with 18 bases remaining between them. This CDR3 is built from 13 residues. CDR3 bases: TGTGCCAGCAGCAACCGGGCCCCAGGGCAGCAGTATTTT. It yields the protein CASSNRAPGQQYF.

This chain uses TRBV7-9 with TRBJ1-2; D may be TRBD1 (5 bases). V was trimmed by 1 base and J by 7 bases, leaving 10 bases between them. The CDR3 covers 13 residues. Germline V gene sequence: CDR1 SEHNR, CDR2 FQNEAQ (reference sequence). The CDR3 nucleotides read TGTGCCAGCAGCTTAGTGCAGGGCCTTGGCTACACCTTC. Residues: CASSLVQGLGYTF.

The chain combines TRBV11-2 with TRBJ1-2; D perhaps matches TRBD1 (5 bases). The V end was cut by 5 bases, the J end by 2 bases, with 18 bases between. This CDR3 region has 16 residues. Germline V gives CDR1 SGHAT, CDR2 FQNNGV. In DNA form, the CDR3 reads TGTGCCAGCAGCCCGACGGGGGGGGGAATAAACTATGGCTACACCTTC. Its translation: CASSPTGGGINYGYTF.

This sequence joins TRBV6-2 or TRBV6-3 and TRBJ2-1, with 8 bases fitting TRBD2. J lost 9 bases, V lost 1 base, and 5 bases had no gene match. CDR1 and CDR2 from the germline V gene are MNHEY and SVGEGT. This CDR3 is 14 amino acids long. The CDR3 DNA reads TGTGCCAGCAGTTACTACGGACTAGCATCTGAGCAGTTCTTC. Translating it yields CASSYYGLASEQFF.

The rearrangement joins TRBV7-9 to TRBJ2-2, with D possibly matching TRBD1 (6 bases). Germline-derived CDR1 and CDR2 are SEHNR and FQNEAQ (reference sequence). The V end lost 1 base, the J end lost 2 bases, and 11 bases lay between the germline ends. The CDR3 totals 16 residues. CDR3 coding DNA: TGTGCCAGCAGCTTAGGTTCGACAGGAAACACCGGGGAGCTGTTTTTT. Translation gives CASSLGSTGNTGELFF.

Comment on this clone: The same CDR3 also results from other DNA sequences found in this sample. The gene calls are TRBV7-2 and TRBJ2-1; 7 positions agree with TRBD2. The ends lost 5 bases at V and 1 base at J; junction bases unmatched: 2. Germline V gene sequence: CDR1 SGHTA, CDR2 FQGNSA. This CDR3 region has 14 residues. The CDR3 here is CASSPSGSYNEQFF. The CDR3 coding sequence is TGTGCCAGCAGCCCTAGCGGATCCTACAATGAGCAGTTCTTC. Based on the CDR3 plus reference TRBV7-2 and TRBJ2-1, the full variable domain is GAGVSQSPSNKVTEKGKDVELRCDPISGHTALYWYRQSLGQGLEFLIYFQGNSAPDKSGLPSDRFSAERTGGSVSTLTIQRTQQEDSAVYLCASSPSGSYNEQFFGPGTRLTVL.

In DNA, the CDR3 is TGTGCCAGCAGCCGGGACAGCTCCTACGAGCAGTACTTC. Translating gives CASSRDSSYEQYF. V and J are TRBV9 and TRBJ2-7; 7 bases match TRBD1. The germline V gene encodes CDR1 SGDLS and CDR2 YYNGEE. This CDR3 has 13 amino acids. Trimming removed 4 bases from V and 0 bases from J; junction bases left unmatched: 1.

The V call is TRBV9, the J call TRBJ2-5; 9 bases are shared with TRBD2. With V trimmed by 0 bases and J by 5 bases, 5 bases remained unmatched. The CDR3 is 15 amino acids. Germline CDR1 and CDR2: SGDLS and YYNGEE. CDR3 loop: CASSVAGLASETQYF. CDR3 nucleotides: TGTGCCAGCAGCGTAGCGGGACTAGCAAGCGAGACCCAGTACTTC.

The rearrangement joins TRBV7-9 to TRBJ2-2; D unresolved. The CDR3 is made up of 12 amino acids. Trimming removed 5 bases from V and 8 bases from J, with 9 bases in between. The V gene's germline CDR1 is SEHNR and CDR2 FQNEAQ (reference sequence). CDR3 sequence: CASSPRLGELFF. The CDR3 DNA follows: TGTGCCAGCAGCCCTCGTTTAGGGGAGCTGTTTTTT.

The chain recombines TRBV19 with TRBJ2-1; D unclear. Per germline, CDR1 LNHDA and CDR2 SQIVND (reference sequence). V lost 1 base, J lost 6 bases, and 1 base lay in between. The CDR3 covers 11 residues. DNA for the CDR3: TGTGCCAGTAGTATAGTCAATGAGCAGTTCTTC. This gives the protein CASSIVNEQFF. The full variable domain, in which reference TRBV19 and TRBJ2-1 provide the parts outside the CDR3, is DGGITQSPKYLFRKEGQNVTLSCEQNLNHDAMYWYRQDPGQGLRLIYYSQIVNDFQKGDIAEGYSVSREKKESFPLTVTSAQKNPTAFYLCASSIVNEQFFGPGTRLTVL.

The chain has TRBV15 and TRBJ1-2; TRBD1 is a possible D gene (5 bases). This CDR3 spans 13 amino acids. Germline-derived CDR1 and CDR2 are LNHNV and YYDKDF (reference sequence). The V gene lost 9 bases and the J gene lost 6 bases, with 17 bases spanning the gap. The CDR3 spells CATGMGPRDGYTF. The DNA of the CDR3 is TGTGCCACGGGAATGGGGCCCCGGGATGGCTACACCTTC.

The rearrangement links TRBV6-1 to TRBJ1-4; no reliable D call. The CDR3 is 14 residues long. Between the trimmed V and J ends, which lost 3 bases and 4 bases, there was a span of 9 bases. Germline V gene data show CDR1 as MNHNS and CDR2 as SASEGT. In DNA form, the CDR3 reads TGTGCCAGCAGTGATTGGCAGTTTAATGAAAAACTGTTTTTT. Residues: CASSDWQFNEKLFF.

The V call is TRBV30, the J call TRBJ1-2; D not resolved. The germline V gene has CDR1 GTSNPN and CDR2 SVGIG (reference sequence). V was cut by 7 bases and J by 8 bases, with 23 bases left in between. The CDR3 totals 14 residues. The CDR3 DNA is TGTGCCTCCCCGGAGTCTGGGAACGGAGCCGGCTACACCTTC. As protein: CASPESGNGAGYTF. Variable domain in full (rest from reference TRBV30 and TRBJ1-2): SQTIHQWPATLVQPVGSPLSLECTVEGTSNPNLYWYRQAAGRGLQLLFYSVGIGQISSEVPQNLSASRPQDRQFILSSKKLLLSDSGFYLCASPESGNGAGYTFGSGTRLTVV.

The CDR3: CASTYPRGARNNEQFF. CDR3 nucleotides: TGTGCCAGCACTTACCCCAGGGGGGCGCGGAACAATGAGCAGTTCTTC. J is TRBJ2-1 and V is TRBV11-2; the D gene is possibly TRBD1 (7 bases). There are 16 residues in the CDR3. V was shortened by 7 bases and J by 5 bases, with 21 bases between the two germline ends. The V gene's germline CDR1 is SGHAT and CDR2 FQNNGV.

The V gene is TRBV7-9, the J gene TRBJ2-3; D unresolved. The CDR3 is 13 amino acids. V shed 3 bases and J shed 1 base, with 5 bases lying between them. The germline gives CDR1 SEHNR, CDR2 FQNEAQ (reference sequence). CDR3 residues: CASSFGGTDTQYF. The CDR3 DNA reads TGTGCCAGCAGCTTTGGTGGCACAGATACGCAGTATTTT.

The V and J genes are TRBV2 and TRBJ1-1; D might be TRBD1 (6 bases). V dropped 4 bases and J dropped 2 bases, with 8 bases sitting between them. This CDR3 comprises 13 residues. Looked up from germline, CDR1 is SNHLY and CDR2 is FYNNEI. The CDR3 DNA follows: TGTGCCAGCAGTGTGGGACAAAACACTGAAGCTTTCTTT. This gives the protein CASSVGQNTEAFF. The full variable domain, with the rest looked up from reference TRBV2 and TRBJ1-1, is EPEVTQTPSHQVTQMGQEVILRCVPISNHLYFYWYRQILGQKVEFLVSFYNNEISEKSEIFDDQFSVERPDGSNFTLKIRSTKLEDSAMYFCASSVGQNTEAFFGQGTRLTVV.

This clone occurred a few times. Written as DNA, the CDR3 is TGTGCCAGCAGCCACCGGGACAGGGCTTCCGAGCAGTACTTC. It encodes CASSHRDRASEQYF. The V gene is TRBV7-9, the J gene TRBJ2-7; 9 bases match TRBD1. CDR3 length: 14 amino acids. Trimming removed 5 bases from V and 6 bases from J; junction bases left unmatched: 8. Germline V gene sequence: CDR1 SEHNR, CDR2 FQNEAQ (reference sequence).

The V gene is TRBV2, the J gene TRBJ2-7, with no clear D. Trimming took off 2 bases at V and 5 bases at J, with 10 bases between the two ends. CDR1 is SNHLY, CDR2 FYNNEI, per germline. The CDR3 consists of 13 residues. The CDR3 spells CASSESRNNEQYF. CDR3 DNA sequence: TGTGCCAGCAGTGAATCACGGAACAACGAGCAGTACTTC.

This chain uses TRBV6-5 with TRBJ1-4; D uncertain. Trimming removed 4 bases at V and 8 bases at J, with 11 bases between. The CDR3 runs 13 residues. Germline V gives CDR1 MNHEY, CDR2 SVGAGI. The CDR3 is CASSSGVYEKLFF. The CDR3, as DNA: TGTGCCAGCAGTTCCGGGGTCTACGAAAAACTGTTTTTT.

J is TRBJ2-1 and V is TRBV11-2; 8 bases fit TRBD2. The CDR3 is 16 residues long. The ends lost 2 bases at V and 2 bases at J; junction bases unmatched: 5. CDR1 SGHAT and CDR2 FQNNGV come from the germline V gene. Written as DNA, the CDR3 is TGTGCCAGCAGCTTAAATGCGGGGGGTGCCTACAATGAGCAGTTCTTC. As protein: CASSLNAGGAYNEQFF. Full variable domain (rest looked up from reference TRBV11-2 and TRBJ2-1): EAGVAQSPRYKIIEKRQSVAFWCNPISGHATLYWYQQILGQGPKLLIQFQNNGVVDDSQLPKDRFSAERLKGVDSTLKIQPAKLEDSAVYLCASSLNAGGAYNEQFFGPGTRLTVL.

The chain is built from TRBV7-9 and TRBJ2-1, with TRBD2 matching 8 bases. CDR1 SEHNR and CDR2 FQNEAQ come from the germline V gene (reference sequence). This CDR3 spans 14 amino acids. The ends lost 5 bases at V and 5 bases at J; junction bases unmatched: 5. The CDR3 nucleotides read TGTGCCAGCAGCCGAGCGGGAGTAAACAATGAGCAGTTCTTC. Its protein product is CASSRAGVNNEQFF.

This chain connects TRBV5-6 to TRBJ1-1; D gene unclear. The CDR3 spans 15 residues. Looked up from germline, CDR1 is SGHDT and CDR2 is YYEEEE. V lost 0 bases and J 3 bases, leaving 12 bases between the germline ends. The CDR3 loop is CASSLEAHLDTEAFF. For the CDR3, the DNA is TGTGCCAGCAGCTTGGAAGCCCATCTGGACACTGAAGCTTTCTTT.

The chain employs TRBV5-1 and TRBJ1-1, with 7 bases that match TRBD1. From germline, CDR1 is SGHRS and CDR2 YFSETQ. CDR3 length: 16 amino acids. The trim removed 0 bases at V and 1 base at J, leaving 6 bases unmatched. The CDR3 here is CASSLAGQTGNTEAFF. The CDR3 nucleotides are TGCGCCAGCAGCTTGGCGGGACAGACTGGGAACACTGAAGCTTTCTTT. The full variable domain, its missing parts supplied by reference TRBV5-1 and TRBJ1-1, is KAGVTQTPRYLIKTRGQQVTLSCSPISGHRSVSWYQQTPGQGLQFLFEYFSETQRNKGNFPGRFSGRQFSNSRSEMNVSTLELGDSALYLCASSLAGQTGNTEAFFGQGTRLTVV.

This clone showed up just a few times. CDR3 nucleotide sequence: TGTGCCAGCAAGTGGGAGATTGGGGAGCAGTACTTC. Translated, it gives CASKWEIGEQYF. This chain links TRBV2 with TRBJ2-7; TRBD2 is a possible D gene (5 bases). CDR3 size: 12 residues. Germline V lookup: CDR1 SNHLY, CDR2 FYNNEI. Trimming stripped 7 bases from V and 7 bases from J, with 14 bases between. The complete variable domain, with remaining parts taken from reference TRBV2 and TRBJ2-7, reads EPEVTQTPSHQVTQMGQEVILRCVPISNHLYFYWYRQILGQKVEFLVSFYNNEISEKSEIFDDQFSVERPDGSNFTLKIRSTKLEDSAMYFCASKWEIGEQYFGPGTRLTVT.

CDR3 protein: CASSYSSSRSYEQYF. DNA for the CDR3: TGTGCCAGCAGTTACTCATCGAGCAGATCCTACGAGCAGTACTTC. The gene calls are TRBV6-5 and TRBJ2-7; D gene ambiguous. The CDR3 is 15 amino acids. Germline-derived CDR1 and CDR2 are MNHEY and SVGAGI. V shed 0 bases and J shed 1 base, with 10 bases lying between them.

The V gene is TRBV3-1 (or the pseudogene TRBV3-2), the J gene TRBJ2-2; 11 bases are shared with TRBD2. J gave up 5 bases and V 4 bases, and 9 bases lay outside the gene matches. Germline V gene lookup returns CDR1 LGHDT and CDR2 YNNKEL (reference sequence). This CDR3 has 17 amino acids. DNA of the CDR3: TGTGCCAGCAGCCGCTTAGCGGGAGGGCCAAGGACCGGGGAGCTGTTTTTT. It codes for CASSRLAGGPRTGELFF.